These 14 T cell receptor beta chains originate from one sample sequenced in a study of vaccination effects on CD4 cells after COVID-19. The antigens these receptors bind are not known. Peptide-pool stimulation followed by sequencing identified expanded antigen-specific CD4+ clonotypes in the ViraFEST assay. Scientists isolated CD4+ T cells after a roughly 9-day culture period ended. Either the mRNA-1273 or the BNT162b2 vaccine was given to participants as two doses. Here immunoSEQ multiplex PCR was the method, and the copy in TCRdb shows in-frame clones only, minus some. In the table there are 25,000 to 40,000 clones, less than 80% of which are singletons. Sequencing used CD4+ T cells from PBMCs cultured with SARS-CoV-2 spike peptides, obtained after COVID-19 vaccination. The origin of the receptors is a human donor who received a COVID-19 vaccine.

This chain connects TRBV2 to TRBJ2-1, with D unclear. The CDR3 contains 11 residues. V dropped 8 bases and J dropped 2 bases, with 4 bases sitting between them. CDR1 and CDR2 (germline): SNHLY, FYNNEI. CDR3 nucleotides: TGTGCCAGCCGACCCTACAATGAGCAGTTCTTC. Protein sequence: CASRPYNEQFF. The variable domain in full, completed from reference TRBV2 and TRBJ2-1, reads EPEVTQTPSHQVTQMGQEVILRCVPISNHLYFYWYRQILGQKVEFLVSFYNNEISEKSEIFDDQFSVERPDGSNFTLKIRSTKLEDSAMYFCASRPYNEQFFGPGTRLTVL.

The count of this clone is one. This chain joins TRBV6-1 and TRBJ2-1, with 11 positions matching TRBD2. The germline CDR1 and CDR2 sequences are MNHNS and SASEGT. The CDR3 loop spans 15 amino acids. The V gene end was trimmed by 5 bases and the J gene end by 5 bases; junction bases not matched to a gene: 5. The CDR3 region has the DNA TGTGCCAGCAGTCCCGGGACTAGCGGAAACAATGAGCAGTTCTTC. Translation gives CASSPGTSGNNEQFF.

J is TRBJ2-7 and V is TRBV5-8, with D unclear. This CDR3 contains 13 residues. Germline CDR1 is SGHTS and CDR2 is YDEGEE. The V end lost 5 bases, the J end lost 5 bases, and 14 bases lay between the germline ends. The DNA of the CDR3 is TGTGCCAGCAGGTACTTACAGAGTCACGAGCAGTACTTC. As protein: CASRYLQSHEQYF.

This clone was picked up a small number of times. J is TRBJ1-5 and V is TRBV27; TRBD1 is a possible D gene (5 bases). The germline V gene encodes CDR1 MNHEY and CDR2 SMNVEV (reference sequence). The CDR3 has 16 residues. Deletions cut 4 bases from V and 0 bases from J, with 13 bases between. The CDR3 loop reads CASSWGPKGSNQPQHF. CDR3 in DNA: TGTGCCAGCAGTTGGGGACCCAAAGGTAGCAATCAGCCCCAGCATTTT.

This rearrangement joins TRBV4-2 to TRBJ1-4; D ambiguous. This CDR3 spans 14 amino acids. The V gene's germline CDR1 is LGHNA and CDR2 YNFKEQ. Trimming pared 0 bases from V and 5 bases from J, leaving 7 bases between. This CDR3 is CASSQEQMNEKLFF. CDR3 in DNA: TGTGCCAGCAGCCAAGAACAGATGAATGAAAAACTGTTTTTT.

V is TRBV18 and J is TRBJ1-5; D remains unclear. The CDR3 is 15 residues long. Looked up from germline, CDR1 is KGHSH and CDR2 is LQKENI. V was trimmed by 3 bases and J by 1 base, leaving 10 bases between them. CDR3 sequence (DNA): TGTGCCAGCTCACCTGTGACTGGGAGCAATCAGCCCCAGCATTTT. Translation: CASSPVTGSNQPQHF.

The V call is TRBV7-9, the J call TRBJ2-7; D is undetermined. The germline V gene has CDR1 SEHNR and CDR2 FQNEAQ (reference sequence). The length of the CDR3 is 13 residues. V was shortened by 8 bases and J by 5 bases, with 16 bases between the two germline ends. For the CDR3, the DNA is TGTGCCAGCCTAGAGAGTGGCGTCGACGAGCAGTACTTC. It encodes CASLESGVDEQYF.

The chain has TRBV28 and TRBJ2-2; D possibly corresponds to TRBD2 (5 bases). Trimming pared 6 bases from V and 5 bases from J, leaving 10 bases between. The CDR3 extends over 13 amino acids. Germline CDR1 and CDR2: MDHEN and SYDVKM. In DNA, the CDR3 is TGTGCCAGCAGCCCTCCGGGGACCGGGGAGCTGTTTTTT. Amino acid sequence: CASSPPGTGELFF.

This clone was seen once. The chain uses TRBV6-5 and TRBJ1-1, with D unclear. From germline, CDR1 is MNHEY and CDR2 SVGAGI. This CDR3 has 12 amino acids. The V end was cut by 6 bases, the J end by 4 bases, with 9 bases between. The CDR3 reads CASRMGGTEAFF. The CDR3 DNA reads TGTGCCAGCAGGATGGGTGGCACTGAAGCTTTCTTT.

The genes are TRBV15 and TRBJ2-2; TRBD2 matches 8 bases. J lost 0 bases, V lost 0 bases, and 6 bases had no gene match. This CDR3 is 18 amino acids long. Germline V gene lookup returns CDR1 LNHNV and CDR2 YYDKDF (reference sequence). The DNA for the CDR3 is TGTGCCACCAGCAGAGATCGGGTCGGGGGGGCGAACACCGGGGAGCTGTTTTTT. This translates into CATSRDRVGGANTGELFF.

This rearrangement joins TRBV4-1 to TRBJ1-5; no definite D call. The CDR3 totals 17 residues. V lost 5 bases and J 3 bases, leaving 20 bases between the germline ends. Germline V gene sequence: CDR1 MGHRA, CDR2 YSYEKL. Here the CDR3 DNA reads TGCGCCAGCAGCTCAATCCTCCGAGGACGTAACAATCAGCCCCAGCATTTT. Amino acid sequence: CASSSILRGRNNQPQHF.

The gene calls are TRBV4-2 and TRBJ2-5; the D gene could be TRBD1 or TRBD2 (5 bases each). Trimming cost V 3 bases and J 4 bases, with 12 bases left between them. CDR1 and CDR2 from the germline V gene are LGHNA and YNFKEQ. The CDR3 is made up of 14 amino acids. The CDR3: CASSQGVPGETQYF. In nucleotides, the CDR3 is TGTGCCAGCAGCCAGGGGGTCCCGGGAGAGACCCAGTACTTC.

This clone was detected only once. V usage is TRBV5-5 and J usage is TRBJ2-2; TRBD1 agrees at 9 bases. The CDR3 is 19 amino acids. Trimming at V came to 4 bases and at J to 4 bases, leaving 17 bases not matched to a gene. Germline V gene lookup returns CDR1 SGHKS and CDR2 YYEKEE (reference sequence). CDR3 in amino acids: CASSTRPQGALTFTGELFF. The CDR3 DNA is TGTGCCAGCAGCACGCGACCACAGGGGGCCCTAACTTTCACCGGGGAGCTGTTTTTT. The whole variable domain, filled in from reference TRBV5-5 and TRBJ2-2, reads DAGVTQSPTHLIKTRGQQVTLRCSPISGHKSVSWYQQVLGQGPQFIFQYYEKEERGRGNFPDRFSARQFPNYSSELNVNALLLGDSALYLCASSTRPQGALTFTGELFFGEGSRLTVL.

V and J are TRBV25-1 and TRBJ2-7; no clear D. This CDR3 comprises 11 residues. V was cut by 1 base and J by 3 bases, with 1 base left in between. Germline-derived CDR1 and CDR2 are MGHDK and SYGVNS. For the CDR3, the DNA is TGTGCCAGCAGTGAATTCTACGAGCAGTACTTC. As protein: CASSEFYEQYF.